This T cell receptor beta chain came from a study of CD8+ T cells in alopecia areata. Study details: Treatment of the treated patients consisted of oral tofacitinib, 5 to 10 mg twice daily.

The study, taken as a whole, reports: Relative to mice, TCR sharing across patients was less clear, a difference possibly HLA-related.

cDNA reverse transcribed from extracted RNA served as the sequencing template. Generated by immunoSEQ multiplex PCR, the TCRdb table keeps only in-frame clones and is missing some. The sample shows about 150,000 clones, over 70% of them seen only once. Of note for this clone: Antigen specificity is unknown.

Lesional scalp tissue (obtained by punch biopsy) and peripheral blood were collected from alopecia areata patients. Germline-derived CDR1 and CDR2 are SGHAT and FQNNGV. The V and J ends lost 3 bases and 0 bases respectively, with 13 bases between them. The CDR3 is 16 amino acids. The V gene is TRBV11-2, the J gene TRBJ2-3, with a weak D call TRBD2 (5 bases). This receptor was identified in a human donor with alopecia areata. The sequences come from CD8+ T cells sorted from blood, collected at week 0. The CDR3 bases are TGTGCCAGCAGCTTTTACCGGGGAACGAGCACAGATACGCAGTATTTT. This translates into CASSFYRGTSTDTQYF.